These T cell receptor beta chains were read from a single sample in a study of T-cell reconstitution after alpha-beta-depleted transplantation in children. From the PCR reads, TCRdb called clonotypes with MiXCR, one entry per CDR3 protein. The sample includes a few hundred thousand distinct CDR3 sequences, 43% of them seen just once. The starting material was PBMCs, obtained before TCRalphabeta/CD19-depleted stem cell transplant. The receptors derive from a girl aged 2 to 10 with aplastic anemia, due to receive a stem cell transplant. CDR3s include the opening cysteine and the closing phenylalanine or tryptophan. A D gene is named only where the DNA matches it firmly. The size entry is marked missing in some rows and otherwise reads once, few, many or a size class.

>.|TRBJ2-7|TRBV7-9|few
CASSLDALASTESEQYF
TGTGCCAGCAGCTTAGACGCTCTAGCGTCTACCGAGAGCGAGCAGTACTTC
>TRBD1|TRBJ2-1|TRBV6-2/TRBV6-3|many
CASSAGQGNNEQFF
TGTGCCAGCAGTGCCGGACAGGGGAACAATGAGCAGTTCTTC
>.|TRBJ2-5|TRBV20-1|.
CSARRVAGETQYF
TGCAGTGCTAGAAGGGTAGCCGGGGAGACCCAGTACTTC
>TRBD1|TRBJ1-4|TRBV12-3/TRBV12-4|many
CASSSWTGRNEKLFF
TGTGCCAGCAGTTCCTGGACAGGGCGAAATGAAAAACTGTTTTTT
>.|TRBJ2-2|TRBV14|.
CASSQDLTGANTGELFF
TGTGCCAGCAGCCAAGATCTCACAGGTGCAAACACCGGGGAGCTGTTTTTT
>TRBD2|TRBJ2-7|TRBV15|.
CATSSRGSGSYEQYF
TGTGCCACCAGCAGTCGGGGTAGCGGGAGCTACGAGCAGTACTTC
>.|TRBJ2-5|TRBV3-1|.
CASSQKGGEETQYF
TGTGCCAGCAGCCAAAAGGGGGGGGAGGAGACCCAGTACTTC
>TRBD2|TRBJ2-7|TRBV20-1|few
CSARDTSGRGYEQYF
TGCAGTGCTAGAGATACTAGCGGGAGGGGATACGAGCAGTACTTC
>.|TRBJ1-4|TRBV6-5|few
CASSYSRINEKLFF
TGTGCCAGCAGTTACTCACGGATTAATGAAAAACTGTTTTTT
>TRBD1|TRBJ2-7|TRBV6-1|.
CASSPLSRQGREQYF
TGTGCCAGCAGTCCTCTCTCCAGACAGGGTCGGGAGCAGTACTTC
>TRBD1|TRBJ1-5|TRBV5-5|many
CASSRGTVSNQPQHF
TGTGCCAGCAGCCGGGGGACAGTAAGCAATCAGCCCCAGCATTTT
>.|TRBJ2-7|TRBV28|.
CASSLGALGSSYEQYF
TGTGCCAGCAGTTTAGGAGCCCTAGGGAGTTCCTACGAGCAGTACTTC
>.|TRBJ2-2|TRBV12-3/TRBV12-4|few
CASSTRQQELFF
TGTGCCAGCAGCACCCGACAGCAGGAGCTGTTTTTT
>.|TRBJ1-2|TRBV12-2|few
CASRLPRGDYGYTF
TGTGCAAGTCGCTTGCCTAGGGGCGACTATGGCTACACCTTC
>.|TRBJ2-1|TRBV18|many
CASSLDRNTYNEQFF
TGTGCCAGCTCACTAGACAGGAACACCTACAATGAGCAGTTCTTC
>.|TRBJ2-3|TRBV27|many
CASSFRDLSTDTQYF
TGTGCCAGCAGTTTCCGCGATCTTAGCACAGATACGCAGTATTTT
>TRBD2|TRBJ2-3|TRBV24-1|.
CATSDRGGRTDTQYF
TGTGCCACCAGTGACCGCGGGGGGCGCACAGATACGCAGTATTTT
>.|TRBJ2-1|TRBV7-3|.
CASSPGVKNEQFF
TGTGCCAGCAGCCCCGGAGTGAAGAATGAGCAGTTCTTC
>.|TRBJ1-2|TRBV12-3/TRBV12-4|.
CASSLRTVLGGYTF
TGTGCCAGCAGCCTTAGGACAGTCCTCGGGGGCTACACCTTC
>.|TRBJ2-1|TRBV19|few
CASSMETSSYNEQFF
TGTGCCAGTAGTATGGAGACTAGCTCCTACAATGAGCAGTTCTTC
>.|TRBJ2-5|TRBV7-2|many
CASSLATTRQETQYF
TGTGCCAGCAGCTTGGCCACGACTAGGCAAGAGACCCAGTACTTC
>.|TRBJ2-7|TRBV5-4|few
CASSKDWGYEQYF
TGTGCCAGCAGCAAGGACTGGGGCTACGAGCAGTACTTC
>.|TRBJ2-2|TRBV29-1|few
CSAGERGGELFF
TGCAGTGCCGGGGAAAGGGGCGGGGAGCTGTTTTTT
>TRBD2|TRBJ2-3|TRBV20-1|.
CSATPASGGGTDTQYF
TGCAGTGCAACTCCGGCCTCGGGGGGGGGCACAGATACGCAGTATTTT
>.|TRBJ2-3|TRBV6-5|.
CASSSDRLLWYF
TGTGCCAGCAGTTCCGACAGGTTATTATGGTATTTT
>TRBD1|TRBJ2-7|TRBV20-1|.
CSATGPDRDPYEQYF
TGCAGTGCTACCGGACCGGACAGGGACCCCTACGAGCAGTACTTC
>.|TRBJ1-2|TRBV29-1|.
CSVPDGKANYGYTF
TGCAGCGTGCCTGATGGTAAGGCGAACTATGGCTACACCTTC
>.|TRBJ2-7|TRBV6-5|many
CASRAGPYEQYF
TGTGCCAGCAGGGCGGGCCCCTACGAGCAGTACTTC